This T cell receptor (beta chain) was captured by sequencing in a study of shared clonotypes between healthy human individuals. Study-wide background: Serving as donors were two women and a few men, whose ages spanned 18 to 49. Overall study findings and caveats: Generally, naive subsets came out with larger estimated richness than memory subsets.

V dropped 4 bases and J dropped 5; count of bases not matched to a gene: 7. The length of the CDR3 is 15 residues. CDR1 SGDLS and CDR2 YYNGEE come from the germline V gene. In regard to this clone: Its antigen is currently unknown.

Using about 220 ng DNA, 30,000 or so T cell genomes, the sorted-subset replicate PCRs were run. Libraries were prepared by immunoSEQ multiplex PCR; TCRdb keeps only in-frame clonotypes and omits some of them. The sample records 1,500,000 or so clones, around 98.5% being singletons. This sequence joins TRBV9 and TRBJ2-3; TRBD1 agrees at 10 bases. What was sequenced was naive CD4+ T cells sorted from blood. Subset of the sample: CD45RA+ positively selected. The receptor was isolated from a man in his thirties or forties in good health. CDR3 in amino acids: CASSPLRTGGDTQYF. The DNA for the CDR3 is TGTGCCAGCAGCCCTTTAAGGACAGGGGGAGATACGCAGTATTTT.